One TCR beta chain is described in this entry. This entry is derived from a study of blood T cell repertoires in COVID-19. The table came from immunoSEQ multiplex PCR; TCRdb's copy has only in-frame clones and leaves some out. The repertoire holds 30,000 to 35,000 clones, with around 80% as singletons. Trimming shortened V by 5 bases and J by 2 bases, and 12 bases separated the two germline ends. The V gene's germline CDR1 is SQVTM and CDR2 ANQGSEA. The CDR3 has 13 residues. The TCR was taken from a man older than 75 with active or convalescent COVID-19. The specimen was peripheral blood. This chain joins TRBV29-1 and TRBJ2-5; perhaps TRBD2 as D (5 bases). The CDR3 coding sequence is TGCAGCGTTCGGGCACTAGTACAAGAGACCCAGTACTTC. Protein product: CSVRALVQETQYF. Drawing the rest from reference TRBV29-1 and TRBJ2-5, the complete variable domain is SAVISQKPSRDICQRGTSLTIQCQVDSQVTMMFWYRQQPGQSLTLIATANQGSEATYESGFVIDKFPISRPNLTFSTLTVSNMSPEDSSIYLCSVRALVQETQYFGPGTRLLVL.